This T cell receptor (beta chain) derives from a study of cytomegalovirus exposure and HLA in healthy donors. Germline trimming cut 6 bases from V and 6 bases from J; bases unmatched to any gene: 7. This CDR3 region has 15 residues. From germline, CDR1 is LNHDA and CDR2 SQIVND (reference sequence). Generated by immunoSEQ multiplex PCR, the TCRdb table keeps only in-frame clones and is missing some. The table lists roughly 100,000 clones, around 83% of them singletons. The chain has TRBV19 and TRBJ1-4; TRBD1 aligns across 10 bases. Sequenced input: PBMCs. The receptor comes from a woman aged 18-30 years in good health and CMV-seropositive. The CDR3 sequence: CASRPRTGGDEKLFF. CDR3 DNA sequence: TGTGCCAGTAGGCCCCGGACAGGGGGAGATGAAAAACTGTTTTTT.